This T cell receptor (beta chain) was found in a study of T cells in localized non-small cell lung cancer (TCRdb year 2020). With respect to the entire study: T cell repertoires of 200 to 250 early-stage NSCLC patients were analyzed, with tumors being compared against uninvolved tumor-adjacent lungs. The cohort comprised roughly 220 treatment-naïve NSCLC patients with resected, localized lung tumors. A mean age of around 66 years was recorded for the NSCLC patients, of whom 129 were male and 95 to 110 were female.

This clone is a singleton in its sample. Its binding antigen is unknown. No much larger clonotype is one base removed from it; base qualities were not supplied. TCR beta CDR3 regions were sequenced from DNA using the immunoSEQ Assay. Per the authors' processing: T cell density was computed as TCR beta template counts normalized to usable DNA estimated by amplifying housekeeping genes. Richness was estimated using the preseqR package, with extrapolation to 400,000 templates for PBMC samples and to 120,000 templates for tissue samples. Clonality was defined by subtracting Pielou's evenness from one. Tissue-enriched TCRs were identified by differential abundance testing using productive amino-acid clonotypes, minimum total count 5 and alpha 0.1. Repertoire overlap between compartments was quantified with the Jaccard Index and Morisita Overlap Index. GLIPH grouped TCR beta CDR3s together with public tetramer-defined viral CDR3s, and a viral motif had to include at least three viral sequences and show V-gene enrichment. Imported from immuneACCESS, the table was reduced by TCRdb to in-frame sequences with V and J called. These copies leave out some clones; in studies compared against another copy, an unresolved V gene accounts for under half, and the cause of the remainder is not known. That table supplies the V and J calls and clone size; D and trimming were determined from the DNA. The sample profile shows over 35,000 clones; 81% of them were found once. The ten largest clones add up to under 7.5% of the sample.

General findings and caveats noted by the study authors: The highest T cell clonality was observed in uninvolved tumor-adjacent lung, where clonality exceeded that of tumor, suggesting that antigenic responses were more focused in uninvolved tumor-adjacent lung. Longer overall survival was associated with higher blood T cell density, whereas shorter survival was associated with higher adjacent-lung clonality. Multi-region tumor sequencing was not performed, so intratumor heterogeneity could not be excluded. A median of approximately 50 of the top 100 tumor clones turned up in the paired uninvolved adjacent lung, and roughly 30 of those clones also ranked among the top 100 of that same adjacent lung. Because the study design was exploratory, TCR variables were selected using unadjusted p-values without false-discovery rate correction.

The CDR3 goes from the cysteine to the phenylalanine over 15 residues. This entry keeps only the CDR3 DNA: 45 bases, framed from base 1. V is clipped by 1 base and J by 4 bases, and the sequence between their germline boundaries is 13 bases long. In the germline V gene, CDR1 corresponds to SGHAT and CDR2 to FQNNGV. At diagnosis, tumor, uninvolved tumor-adjacent lung and peripheral blood were collected and then preserved as a mix of FFPE and fresh-frozen material. For TCR repertoire profiling, blood samples were analyzed as peripheral blood mononuclear cells. Sequenced material: peripheral blood mononuclear cells, taken before any cancer treatment. This receptor chain uses TRBV11-2 and TRBJ1-2; a weak D assignment points to TRBD1 (6 bases agree). This clonotype was obtained from a male donor at least 60 years old with stage II lung adenocarcinoma. The nucleotide sequence is TGTGCCAGCAGCTTAGCGGGGGGGCGAAGCTATGGCTACACCTTC. Translation gives CASSLAGGRSYGYTF.